The 4 T cell receptor beta chains presented below share a single source sample, sequenced in a study of blood T cell repertoires in COVID-19. Profiling relied on immunoSEQ multiplex PCR, and the TCRdb table lists in-frame clones only, not all of them. This sample yields approximately 300,000 clones, of which 75% to 90% are seen a single time; 1.5% to 2% belongs to the top ten. Sequenced sample: PBMCs or T cells enriched from blood (not recorded which). The receptors stem from a woman aged 25 to 45 who had been exposed to COVID-19.

A single count supports this clone. The V call is TRBV12-5, the J call TRBJ2-1; 16 bases align to TRBD2. This CDR3 region has 22 residues. Germline CDR1 reads LGHNT; CDR2 reads FRNRAP. V shed 5 bases, J shed 1 base, and the junction held 17 bases outside the gene matches. The CDR3 protein is CASGRTHLSGLAGGASYNEQFF. The CDR3 DNA reads as TGTGCTAGTGGTAGAACCCATCTTTCGGGACTAGCGGGAGGGGCGTCCTACAATGAGCAGTTCTTC. Together with reference TRBV12-5 and TRBJ2-1, the CDR3 gives the full variable domain: DARVTQTPRHKVTEMGQEVTMRCQPILGHNTVFWYRQTMMQGLELLAYFRNRAPLDDSGMPKDRFSAEMPDATLATLKIQPSEPRDSAVYFCASGRTHLSGLAGGASYNEQFFGPGTRLTVL.

This sequence joins TRBV5-1 and TRBJ2-1, with 8 bases fitting TRBD2. V dropped 3 bases and J dropped 0; count of bases not matched to a gene: 2. Germline values: CDR1 SGHRS, CDR2 YFSETQ. This CDR3 region has 15 residues. CDR3 bases: TGCGCCAGCAGCTCCGGGGGGGGCTCCTACAATGAGCAGTTCTTC. Translated: CASSSGGGSYNEQFF.

The count of this clone is one. CDR3 residues: CSVEAGALSLGEQYF. DNA of the CDR3: TGCAGCGTTGAGGCGGGGGCGCTCAGCTTGGGAGAGCAGTACTTC. The gene calls are TRBV29-1 and TRBJ2-7, with a weak D call TRBD2 (7 bases). Germline V gene sequence: CDR1 SQVTM, CDR2 ANQGSEA. The V gene lost 3 bases and the J gene lost 7 bases, with 22 bases spanning the gap. This CDR3 comprises 15 residues.

V is TRBV25-1 and J is TRBJ2-7; TRBD1 agrees at 9 bases. This CDR3 is built from 15 residues. CDR1 and CDR2 (germline): MGHDK, SYGVNS. The J segment lost 7 bases and the V segment lost 5 bases, leaving 12 bases of the junction unmatched. CDR3 residues: CASSPPGTGKGEQYF. In nucleotides, the CDR3 is TGTGCCAGCAGTCCCCCTGGGACAGGGAAGGGGGAGCAGTACTTC.